This T cell receptor beta chain came from a study of blood T cell repertoires in COVID-19. The protocol was immunoSEQ multiplex PCR, while the TCRdb copy is restricted to in-frame clones and leaves out a portion. The sample holds 60,000 to 85,000 clones, roughly 80% seen once. V was trimmed by 4 bases and J by 2 bases, leaving 11 bases between them. Germline lookup yields CDR1 LNHDA and CDR2 SQIVND (reference sequence). This CDR3 has 14 residues. Sequencing input: peripheral blood. This sequence was found in a woman aged 60-70 years with acute or convalescent COVID-19. V and J are TRBV19 and TRBJ1-1, with a tentative D call TRBD1 (6 bases). DNA for the CDR3: TGTGCCAGTAGTAAGCCGACAGGAAACACTGAAGCTTTCTTT. As protein: CASSKPTGNTEAFF.